This T cell receptor beta chain was captured by sequencing in a study of T cells after yellow fever vaccination. Trimming removed 4 bases from V and 1 base from J; junction bases left unmatched: 5. There are 15 residues in the CDR3. The germline CDR1 and CDR2 sequences are SGHDN and FVKESK. TCRdb reanalysed the 5' RACE reads using MiXCR and keeps one entry per CDR3 protein. Of roughly 350,000 distinct CDR3 sequences in the sample, 4.1% were seen once. This clonotype was seen a handful of times. The chain recombines TRBV14 with TRBJ2-3; the match to TRBD1 covers 7 bases. The TCR comes from a man younger than 30 who received the YFV17D yellow fever vaccine. The sequencing here drew on PBMCs, taken 5 days after the yellow fever booster vaccination. The CDR3 sequence: CASSPGTVRTDTQYF. The CDR3 DNA reads as TGTGCCAGCAGCCCCGGGACAGTACGCACAGATACGCAGTATTTT.